This TCR beta chain is from a study of cytomegalovirus exposure and HLA in healthy donors. Profiled with immunoSEQ multiplex PCR; TCRdb holds only in-frame clones, not every one. Among 160,000 or so clones listed, approximately 86% were seen once. The CDR3 totals 14 residues. Per the germline V gene, CDR1 is SEHNR and CDR2 is FQNEAQ (reference sequence). The V and J ends lost 3 bases and 5 bases respectively, with 13 bases between them. For this clone: Its target is not known.

Study conclusions and caveats: A few CMV-associated chains proved CMV antigen-specific in vitro. The authors enumerated under 200 TCR beta chains as linked to cytomegalovirus. Most TCR sequences were uncommon, yet certain public TCRs appeared in many donors.

The chain employs TRBV7-9 and TRBJ2-5; possibly TRBD2 for D (5 bases). This clonotype was obtained from a man aged 18 to 29 in good health and CMV-seropositive. The sequenced sample was PBMCs. The CDR3 protein is CASSFREGTETQYF. The CDR3, as DNA: TGTGCCAGCAGCTTTCGAGAGGGTACGGAGACCCAGTACTTC.